This T cell receptor (beta chain) was found in a study of blood T cell repertoires in COVID-19. Profiled with immunoSEQ multiplex PCR; TCRdb holds only in-frame clones, not every one. The sample records over 130,000 clones, 75% to 90% being singletons. Sequencing used peripheral blood. The receptor was derived from a woman of 80 years or more with acute or convalescent COVID-19.

The CDR3 bases are TGTGCCAGCAGCGTATACAGGGGTAGATGGAACACTGAAGCTTTCTTT. Translated: CASSVYRGRWNTEAFF. V and J are TRBV5-6 and TRBJ1-1; 7 positions match TRBD1. The CDR3 runs 16 residues. Per the germline V gene, CDR1 is SGHDT and CDR2 is YYEEEE. Germline trimming cut 4 bases from V and 1 base from J; bases unmatched to any gene: 10.